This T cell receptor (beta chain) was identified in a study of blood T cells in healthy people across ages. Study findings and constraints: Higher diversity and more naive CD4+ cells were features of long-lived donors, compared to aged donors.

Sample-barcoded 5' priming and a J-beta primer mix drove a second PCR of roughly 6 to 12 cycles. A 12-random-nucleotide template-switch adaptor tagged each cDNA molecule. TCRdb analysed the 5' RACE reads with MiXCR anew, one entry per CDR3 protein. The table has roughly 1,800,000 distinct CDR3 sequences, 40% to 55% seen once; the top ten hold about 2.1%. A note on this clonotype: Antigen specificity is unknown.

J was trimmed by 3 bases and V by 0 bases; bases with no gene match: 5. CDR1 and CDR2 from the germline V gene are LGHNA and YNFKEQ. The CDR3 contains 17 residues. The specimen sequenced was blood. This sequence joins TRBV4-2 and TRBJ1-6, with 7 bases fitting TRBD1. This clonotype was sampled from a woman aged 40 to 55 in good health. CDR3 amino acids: CASSQDSRQGYNSPLHF. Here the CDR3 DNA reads TGTGCCAGCAGCCAAGATTCGAGACAGGGCTATAATTCACCCCTCCACTTT.